This T cell receptor beta chain came from a study of blood T cell repertoires in COVID-19. Germline V lookup: CDR1 LNHDA, CDR2 SQIVND (reference sequence). The CDR3 runs to 16 residues. V gave up 5 bases and J gave up 0 bases, with 11 bases separating them. Sequencing used immunoSEQ multiplex PCR; TCRdb keeps in-frame clones, though not all of them. The sample records roughly 16,000 clones, 90% to 95% being singletons. The source of this sequence is a human donor in a cohort sampled during active COVID-19. The V call is TRBV19, the J call TRBJ2-6; the D gene is possibly TRBD1 (5 bases). The sample consisted of peripheral blood. The CDR3 DNA sequence: TGTGCCAGTAGTCAACGACAGAGCTCTGGGGCCAACGTCCTGACTTTC. Its protein is CASSQRQSSGANVLTF. Together with reference TRBV19 and TRBJ2-6, the CDR3 gives the full variable domain: DGGITQSPKYLFRKEGQNVTLSCEQNLNHDAMYWYRQDPGQGLRLIYYSQIVNDFQKGDIAEGYSVSREKKESFPLTVTSAQKNPTAFYLCASSQRQSSGANVLTFGAGSRLTVL.